These 26 T cell receptor beta chains share one sample of origin, sequenced in a study of blood T cell repertoires in COVID-19. Generated by immunoSEQ multiplex PCR, the TCRdb table keeps only in-frame clones and is missing some. This table has about 270,000 clones, approximately 86% appearing once. Sequencing input: peripheral blood. The receptors here all came from a middle-aged man with active or convalescent COVID-19.

This clone was counted a single time. The chain combines TRBV19 with TRBJ1-2; 7 bases are shared with TRBD1. The CDR3 extends over 15 amino acids. The V and J ends lost 1 base and 0 bases, in that order; junction bases with no gene match: 2. The germline CDR1 and CDR2 sequences are LNHDA and SQIVND (reference sequence). The CDR3 coding sequence is TGTGCCAGTAGTATAGCGGGACAGACTAACTATGGCTACACCTTC. This sequence encodes CASSIAGQTNYGYTF. Complete variable domain (other parts from reference TRBV19 and TRBJ1-2): DGGITQSPKYLFRKEGQNVTLSCEQNLNHDAMYWYRQDPGQGLRLIYYSQIVNDFQKGDIAEGYSVSREKKESFPLTVTSAQKNPTAFYLCASSIAGQTNYGYTFGSGTRLTVV.

The CDR3 loop reads CASSQRGQYNSPLHF. In DNA form, the CDR3 reads TGTGCCAGCAGCCAAAGGGGGCAGTATAATTCACCCCTCCACTTT. The chain joins TRBV2 to TRBJ1-6; TRBD1 matches 7 bases. V shed 6 bases and J 4 bases; nucleotides not matched to a gene: 6. This CDR3 region has 15 residues. Looked up from germline, CDR1 is SNHLY and CDR2 is FYNNEI.

CDR3 nucleotide sequence: TGTGCCAGCAGCGTAGGCCCCTCAGACTCTGGGGCCAACGTCCTGACTTTC. Amino acids: CASSVGPSDSGANVLTF. The rearrangement uses TRBV9 and TRBJ2-6; D gene ambiguous. V was cut by 0 bases and J by 0 bases, with 10 bases left in between. Germline V lookup: CDR1 SGDLS, CDR2 YYNGEE. CDR3 size: 17 residues.

This sequence joins TRBV30 and TRBJ1-4, with no clear D. The ends were cut back, 3 bases at V and 12 bases at J, with 17 bases in the middle. The CDR3 totals 13 residues. Germline CDR1 GTSNPN, CDR2 SVGIG (reference sequence). Here the CDR3 reads CAWSRGEQRELFF. CDR3 DNA: TGTGCCTGGAGCCGCGGGGAGCAGAGAGAACTGTTTTTT.

With regard to this clone: In the same sample, other DNA sequences code for this CDR3. This chain links TRBV4-2 with TRBJ2-5; 8 bases agree with TRBD2. Germline CDR1 reads LGHNA; CDR2 reads YNFKEQ. Trimming cost V 0 bases and J 1 base; bases outside gene matches: 1. This CDR3 has 15 amino acids. DNA for the CDR3: TGTGCCAGCAGCCAAGATCGGGGGGGCCAAGAGACCCAGTACTTC. Protein sequence: CASSQDRGGQETQYF.

V usage is TRBV4-2 and J usage is TRBJ1-1; 9 positions match TRBD1. Germline CDR1 is LGHNA and CDR2 is YNFKEQ. The CDR3 extends over 17 amino acids. J gave up 5 bases and V 4 bases, and 14 bases lay outside the gene matches. Here the CDR3 reads CASSLSPGTGPGTEAFF. In DNA form, the CDR3 reads TGTGCCAGCAGCCTTTCCCCTGGGACAGGGCCGGGAACTGAAGCTTTCTTT.

The chain employs TRBV7-9 and TRBJ1-6, with D hard to call. Germline assignment: CDR1 SEHNR and CDR2 FQNEAQ (reference sequence). The CDR3 is 16 amino acids. Deletions cut 1 base from V and 7 bases from J, with 14 bases between. The CDR3 loop is CASSLGLTEGNSPLHF. In nucleotides, the CDR3 is TGTGCCAGCAGCTTAGGACTAACGGAGGGAAATTCACCCCTCCACTTT.

The gene calls are TRBV28 and TRBJ1-6; 7 nucleotides align to TRBD1. V shed 8 bases and J 3 bases; nucleotides not matched to a gene: 13. This CDR3 contains 17 residues. From germline, CDR1 is MDHEN and CDR2 SYDVKM. In DNA, the CDR3 is TGTGCCAGCCGTTCTTTAAGACAGGGAAGCTATAATTCACCCCTCCACTTT. This encodes CASRSLRQGSYNSPLHF.

The rearrangement joins TRBV28 to TRBJ1-3; no definite D call. Germline V lookup: CDR1 MDHEN, CDR2 SYDVKM. The CDR3 has 15 residues. V was pared by 3 bases and J by 1 base, with 10 bases between. CDR3 in amino acids: CASSLVVRSGNTIYF. The CDR3 coding sequence is TGTGCCAGCAGTTTGGTAGTGAGGTCTGGAAACACCATATATTTT.

CDR3: CASSLRAGGPMYNEQFF. CDR3 nucleotides: TGTGCCAGCAGTTTACGAGCGGGAGGGCCTATGTACAATGAGCAGTTCTTC. The chain is built from TRBV27 and TRBJ2-1; 10 bases are a match to TRBD2. Per germline, CDR1 MNHEY and CDR2 SMNVEV (reference sequence). Germline trimming cut 2 bases from V and 4 bases from J; bases unmatched to any gene: 8. The length of the CDR3 is 17 residues.

This chain links TRBV5-4 with TRBJ1-4; D is unclear. The germline V and J ends were trimmed by 4 bases and 8 bases, with 12 bases remaining between them. The CDR3 is made up of 13 amino acids. Germline lookup yields CDR1 SGHNT and CDR2 YYREEE (reference sequence). Here the CDR3 DNA reads TGTGCCAGCAGCAGTTACCGGGGAGAAAAACTGTTTTTT. This sequence encodes CASSSYRGEKLFF.

The rearrangement joins TRBV25-1 to TRBJ1-5; D possibly corresponds to TRBD1 (5 bases). The CDR3 covers 14 residues. Trimming cost V 2 bases and J 5 bases, with 10 bases left between them. Germline V lookup: CDR1 MGHDK, CDR2 SYGVNS. The chain's CDR3 is CASSEQGWDQPQHF. CDR3 coding DNA: TGTGCCAGCAGTGAACAGGGATGGGATCAGCCCCAGCATTTT.

Only a few counts were recorded for this clone. The rearrangement uses TRBV24-1 and TRBJ1-2, with 8 positions matching TRBD1. Trimming at V came to 2 bases and at J to 4 bases, leaving 2 bases not matched to a gene. The CDR3 runs 14 residues. In germline, CDR1 is KGHDR, CDR2 SFDVKD. Written as DNA, the CDR3 is TGTGCCACCAGTGATTGGACAGGGAGCTATGGCTACACCTTC. It yields the protein CATSDWTGSYGYTF.

The rearrangement links TRBV5-5 to TRBJ2-2; D is undetermined. Germline CDR1 reads SGHKS; CDR2 reads YYEKEE (reference sequence). The CDR3 runs 14 residues. V lost 0 bases and J lost 5, with 8 bases in between. The CDR3 protein is CASSLAPGTGELFF. The DNA for the CDR3 is TGTGCCAGCAGCTTGGCCCCCGGGACCGGGGAGCTGTTTTTT.

The J gene is TRBJ2-3, the V gene TRBV2; D is possibly TRBD1 (6 bases). Trimming removed 6 bases at V and 0 bases at J, with 10 bases between. This CDR3 has 14 amino acids. From germline, CDR1 is SNHLY and CDR2 FYNNEI. Written as DNA, the CDR3 is TGTGCCAGCAGCCTCGGACAGAGCACAGATACGCAGTATTTT. Amino acids: CASSLGQSTDTQYF.

This clone was seen once. The chain carries TRBV29-1 and TRBJ2-5, with D possibly being TRBD1 (5 bases). The CDR3 runs 13 residues. The germline V gene encodes CDR1 SQVTM and CDR2 ANQGSEA. V dropped 6 bases and J dropped 1 base, with 12 bases sitting between them. CDR3 residues: CSVTGYFQETQYF. The CDR3 region has the DNA TGCAGCGTAACAGGATATTTCCAAGAGACCCAGTACTTC.

The J gene is TRBJ1-1, the V gene TRBV11-3, with D possibly TRBD1 on 6 matching bases. The CDR3 is 15 residues long. Germline-derived CDR1 and CDR2 are SGHNT and YENEEA. V lost 2 bases, J lost 1 base, and 11 bases lay in between. The CDR3 bases are TGTGCCAGCAGCTTACAGGGGCCCGGGAACACTGAAGCTTTCTTT. Residues: CASSLQGPGNTEAFF.

This clone was detected once. V is TRBV4-2 and J is TRBJ2-6; tentative D call: TRBD1 (5 bases). Germline V gives CDR1 LGHNA, CDR2 YNFKEQ. Trimming pared 0 bases from V and 1 base from J, leaving 10 bases between. The CDR3 runs to 17 residues. DNA of the CDR3: TGTGCCAGCAGCCAAGATTGGGGCGGTTCTGGGGCCAACGTCCTGACTTTC. It codes for CASSQDWGGSGANVLTF.

The chain carries TRBV7-3 and TRBJ2-5; the match to TRBD1 covers 9 bases. There are 14 residues in the CDR3. Germline V gives CDR1 SGHTA, CDR2 FQGTGA. The V segment lost 6 bases and the J segment 4 bases; nucleotides outside the gene matches: 6. The CDR3: CASSSPGQGETQYF. The CDR3 nucleotides are TGTGCCAGCAGTTCACCGGGACAGGGAGAGACCCAGTACTTC.

The chain couples TRBV15 to TRBJ1-2, with no clear D. The germline CDR1 and CDR2 sequences are LNHNV and YYDKDF (reference sequence). Trimming cost V 5 bases and J 2 bases, with 12 bases left between them. This CDR3 comprises 14 residues. CDR3 bases: TGTGCCACCAGCTTGGGCGGGGAAAACTATGGCTACACCTTC. Residues: CATSLGGENYGYTF.

This clone was seen once. The chain couples TRBV3-1 (or the pseudogene TRBV3-2) to TRBJ2-2; 7 nucleotides align to TRBD1. Per the germline V gene, CDR1 is LGHDT and CDR2 is YNNKEL (reference sequence). The CDR3 is made up of 13 amino acids. The J segment lost 5 bases and the V segment lost 6 bases, leaving 3 bases of the junction unmatched. This chain's CDR3 is CASRTGVTGELFF. The CDR3 coding sequence is TGTGCCAGCAGAACAGGGGTAACCGGGGAGCTGTTTTTT.

This chain uses TRBV30 with TRBJ2-1; D remains unclear. Trimming took off 1 base at V and 7 bases at J, with 14 bases between the two ends. The CDR3 spans 14 residues. Looked up from germline, CDR1 is GTSNPN and CDR2 is SVGIG (reference sequence). The CDR3 spells CAWSALVTYNEQFF. The CDR3 bases are TGTGCCTGGAGTGCTCTAGTTACGTATAATGAGCAGTTCTTC.

As concerns this clone: This sample includes further DNA sequences coding for the same CDR3. The CDR3 DNA follows: TGCGCCAGCAGCTTGGCCCTCAGGGGGTATTCACCCCTCCACTTT. Encoded protein: CASSLALRGYSPLHF. This chain joins TRBV5-1 and TRBJ1-6; 7 bases agree with TRBD1. The CDR3 loop spans 15 amino acids. CDR1 and CDR2 from the germline V gene are SGHRS and YFSETQ. V was clipped by 0 bases and J by 8 bases; unmatched bases: 5.

The chain joins TRBV5-4 to TRBJ1-1; a possible D gene is TRBD1 (5 bases). Germline-derived CDR1 and CDR2 are SGHNT and YYREEE (reference sequence). There are 16 residues in the CDR3. The V gene lost 0 bases and the J gene lost 1 base, with 13 bases spanning the gap. The chain's CDR3 is CASSLDPGRSNTEAFF. The CDR3 nucleotides are TGTGCCAGCAGCTTGGATCCAGGGAGGTCGAACACTGAAGCTTTCTTT.

The CDR3 DNA reads as TGTGCCATCAGTGAGTCGAACAGGGGAGGTCAAAAACTGTTTTTT. Translated, it gives CAISESNRGGQKLFF. The chain has TRBV10-3 and TRBJ1-4; TRBD1 aligns across 7 bases. V lost 0 bases and J lost 9; bases outside the gene matches: 7. CDR3 length equals 15 residues. Germline CDR1 and CDR2: ENHRY and SYGVKD.

The V call is TRBV11-2, the J call TRBJ2-5; no reliable D call. Trimming took off 3 bases at V and 2 bases at J, with 19 bases between the two ends. Germline lookup yields CDR1 SGHAT and CDR2 FQNNGV. The CDR3 length is 17 residues. The CDR3 is CASSLRLSQHRQETQYF. The DNA for the CDR3 is TGTGCCAGCAGCTTGAGGTTGTCCCAGCACCGACAAGAGACCCAGTACTTC.